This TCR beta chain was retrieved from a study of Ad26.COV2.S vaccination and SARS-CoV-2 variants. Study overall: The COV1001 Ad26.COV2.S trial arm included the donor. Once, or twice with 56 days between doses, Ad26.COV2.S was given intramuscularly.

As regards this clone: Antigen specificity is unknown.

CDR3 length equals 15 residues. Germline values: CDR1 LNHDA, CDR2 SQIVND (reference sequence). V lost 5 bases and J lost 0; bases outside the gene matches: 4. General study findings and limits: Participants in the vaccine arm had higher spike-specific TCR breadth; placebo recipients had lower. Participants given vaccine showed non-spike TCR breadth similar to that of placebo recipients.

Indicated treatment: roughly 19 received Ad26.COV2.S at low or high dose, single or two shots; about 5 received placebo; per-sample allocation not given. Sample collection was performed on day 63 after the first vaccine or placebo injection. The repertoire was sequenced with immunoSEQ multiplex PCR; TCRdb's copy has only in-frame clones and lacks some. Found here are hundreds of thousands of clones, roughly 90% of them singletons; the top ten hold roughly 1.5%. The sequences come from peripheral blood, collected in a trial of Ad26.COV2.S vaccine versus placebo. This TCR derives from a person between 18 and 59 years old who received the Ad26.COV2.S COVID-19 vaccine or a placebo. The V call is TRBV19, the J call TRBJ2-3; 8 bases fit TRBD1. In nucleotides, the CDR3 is TGTGCCAGTAGTTCGTGGACAGGGAGCACAGATACGCAGTATTTT. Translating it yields CASSSWTGSTDTQYF.